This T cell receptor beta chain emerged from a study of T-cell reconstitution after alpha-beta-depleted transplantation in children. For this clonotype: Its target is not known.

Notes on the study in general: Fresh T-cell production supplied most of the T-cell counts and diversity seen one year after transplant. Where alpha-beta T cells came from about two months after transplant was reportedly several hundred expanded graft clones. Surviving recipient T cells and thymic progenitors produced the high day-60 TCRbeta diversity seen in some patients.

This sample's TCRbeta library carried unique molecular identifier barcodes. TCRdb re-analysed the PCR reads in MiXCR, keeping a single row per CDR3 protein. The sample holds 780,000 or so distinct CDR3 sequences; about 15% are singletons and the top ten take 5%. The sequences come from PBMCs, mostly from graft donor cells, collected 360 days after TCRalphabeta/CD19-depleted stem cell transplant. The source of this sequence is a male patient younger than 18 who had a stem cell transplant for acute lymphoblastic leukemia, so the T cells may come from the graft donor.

In nucleotides, the CDR3 is TGTGCCAGCAGCAGACAGGGGATCCGTTATGGCTACACCTTC. It codes for CASSRQGIRYGYTF. The chain carries TRBV12-3 or TRBV12-4 and TRBJ1-2; 8 positions match TRBD1. Trimming took 6 bases from V and 5 from J; bases not matched to a gene: 8. This CDR3 spans 14 amino acids.